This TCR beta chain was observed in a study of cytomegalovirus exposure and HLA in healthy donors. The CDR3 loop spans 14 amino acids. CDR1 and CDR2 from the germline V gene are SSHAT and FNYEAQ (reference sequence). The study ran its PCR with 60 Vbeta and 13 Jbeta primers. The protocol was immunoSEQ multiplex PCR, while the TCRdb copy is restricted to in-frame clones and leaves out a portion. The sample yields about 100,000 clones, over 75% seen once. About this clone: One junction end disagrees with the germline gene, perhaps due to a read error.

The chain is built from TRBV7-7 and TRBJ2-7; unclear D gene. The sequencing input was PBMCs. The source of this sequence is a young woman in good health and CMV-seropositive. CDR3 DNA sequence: TGTGCTAGCAGCTTAGCCCCCCCTAGCTACGAGCAGTACTTC. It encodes CASSLAPPSYEQYF.